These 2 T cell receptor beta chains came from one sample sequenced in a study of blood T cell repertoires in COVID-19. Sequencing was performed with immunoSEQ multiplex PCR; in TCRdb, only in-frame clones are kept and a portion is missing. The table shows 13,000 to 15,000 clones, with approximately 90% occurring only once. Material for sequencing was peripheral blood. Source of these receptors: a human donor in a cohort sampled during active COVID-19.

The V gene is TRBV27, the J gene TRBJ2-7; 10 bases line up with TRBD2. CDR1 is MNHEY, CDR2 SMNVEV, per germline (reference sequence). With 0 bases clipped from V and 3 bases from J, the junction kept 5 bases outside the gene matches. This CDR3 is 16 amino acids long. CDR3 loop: CASSLSVRLAGYEQYF. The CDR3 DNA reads TGTGCCAGCAGTTTATCTGTACGACTAGCGGGCTACGAGCAGTACTTC.

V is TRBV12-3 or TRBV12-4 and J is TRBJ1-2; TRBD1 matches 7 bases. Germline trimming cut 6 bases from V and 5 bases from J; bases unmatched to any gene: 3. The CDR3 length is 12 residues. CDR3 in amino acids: CASSGDRYGYTF. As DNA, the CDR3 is TGTGCCAGCAGCGGGGACAGATATGGCTACACCTTC.